This T cell receptor beta chain was profiled in a study of type 1 and type 2 diabetes patients. Genomic DNA was the PCR template. Amplification of the beta chain CDR3 used 30 forward and 13 reverse multiplex primers. TCRdb reprocessed the multiplex PCR reads with MiXCR, giving one entry per CDR3 protein. The data contain some 250,000 distinct CDR3 sequences, around 47% of them seen just once; the ten biggest clones take up around 13%. Anyone with other autoimmune disease or infection in the prior four weeks was excluded. This clonotype was observed a few times. CDR3 length: 15 amino acids. Germline lookup yields CDR1 SGHTA and CDR2 FQGNSA. V was trimmed by 1 base and J by 7 bases, leaving 16 bases between them.

This TCR was sampled from a man aged 18-30 years with type 2 diabetes. Sample: peripheral blood mononuclear cells (PBMCs). This chain connects TRBV7-2 to TRBJ1-2, with D maybe TRBD1 (5 bases). The chain's CDR3 is CASSLGVGLISGYTF. CDR3 nucleotides: TGTGCCAGCAGCTTAGGTGTGGGGCTAATCAGTGGCTACACCTTC.